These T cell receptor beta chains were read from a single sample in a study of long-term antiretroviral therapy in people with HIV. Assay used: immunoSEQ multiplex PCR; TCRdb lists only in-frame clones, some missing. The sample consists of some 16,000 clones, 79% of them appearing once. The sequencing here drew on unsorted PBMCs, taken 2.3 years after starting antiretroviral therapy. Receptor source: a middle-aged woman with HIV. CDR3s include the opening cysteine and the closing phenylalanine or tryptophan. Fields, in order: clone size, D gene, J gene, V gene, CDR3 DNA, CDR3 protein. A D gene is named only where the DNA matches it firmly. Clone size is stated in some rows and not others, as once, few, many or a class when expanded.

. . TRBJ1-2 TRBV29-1 TGCAGCGTTTTCGGGACAAGTCGGTATGGCTACACCTTC CSVFGTSRYGYTF
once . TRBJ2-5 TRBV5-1 TGCGCCAGCAGCTTGGGGGTAAACTCAGGGGAGACCCAGTACTTC CASSLGVNSGETQYF
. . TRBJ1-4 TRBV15 TGTGCCACCAGCAGAGATGGGACGGAAAAACTGTTTTTT CATSRDGTEKLFF
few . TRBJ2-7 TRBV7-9 TGTGCCAGCAGCTTGAGCATCTACGAGCAGTACTTC CASSLSIYEQYF
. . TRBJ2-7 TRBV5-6 TGTGCCAGCAGCTTGGAAGGGGTTCCCTACGAGCAGTACTTC CASSLEGVPYEQYF
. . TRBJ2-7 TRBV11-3 TGTGCCAGCAGCTTGGGAAGCCGCCCCTACGAGCAGTACTTC CASSLGSRPYEQYF
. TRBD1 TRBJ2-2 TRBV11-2 TGTGCCAGCAGCCCCCGACAGGGAACGAACACCGGGGAGCTGTTTTTT CASSPRQGTNTGELFF
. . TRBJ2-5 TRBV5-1 TGCGCCAGCAGCTTGAGCCAAGAGACCCAGTACTTC CASSLSQETQYF
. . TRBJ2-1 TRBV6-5 TGTGCCAGCAGTTACTCGCTGATCAATGAGCAGTTCTTC CASSYSLINEQFF
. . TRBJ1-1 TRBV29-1 TGCAGCGTCGCCCAATTCGGTGGGATGAACACTGAAGCTTTCTTT CSVAQFGGMNTEAFF
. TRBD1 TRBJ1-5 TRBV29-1 TGCAGCGTTCTAACAGGGGATAGCAATCAGCCCCAGCATTTT CSVLTGDSNQPQHF
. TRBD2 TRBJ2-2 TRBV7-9 TGTGCCAGCAGCTTAGAGGGACTAGGCACCGGGGAGCTGTTTTTT CASSLEGLGTGELFF
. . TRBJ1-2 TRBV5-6 TGTGCCAGCCTCCCGGAAGGTCAAGGAGACCACTATGGCTACACCTTC CASLPEGQGDHYGYTF
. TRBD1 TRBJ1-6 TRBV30 TGTGCCTGGAGTGTACTCACAGGGGAGTCACCCCTCCACTTT CAWSVLTGESPLHF
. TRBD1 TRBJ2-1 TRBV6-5 TGTGCCACCCTCGTACAGGGGCCGAGCGGTAATGAGCAGTTCTTC CATLVQGPSGNEQFF
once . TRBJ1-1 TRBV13 TGTGCCAGCAGGAGGGGCAACACTGAAGCTTTCTTT CASRRGNTEAFF
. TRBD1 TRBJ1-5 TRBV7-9 TGTGCCAGCAGCTTAGGGACAGGGAGCAATCAGCCCCAGCATTTT CASSLGTGSNQPQHF
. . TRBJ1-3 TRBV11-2 TGTGCCAGCAGCTTAGCACCATACACGGTTGGACCTGGAAACACCATATATTTT CASSLAPYTVGPGNTIYF
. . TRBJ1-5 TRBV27 TGTGCCAGCAGAAAACAGGGTGGTCAGCCCCAGCATTTT CASRKQGGQPQHF
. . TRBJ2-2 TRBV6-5 TGTGCCAGCAGCCTCCTTCGGGACACCGGGGAGCTGTTTTTT CASSLLRDTGELFF
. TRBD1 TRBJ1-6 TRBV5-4 TGTGCCAGCAGCTTTTTACAGGGGCGGAGAAATTCACCCCTCCACTTT CASSFLQGRRNSPLHF
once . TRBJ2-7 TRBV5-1 TGCGCCAGCAGCTTGGTAGGAGTGGGACACATAGGCGACGAGCAGTACTTC CASSLVGVGHIGDEQYF
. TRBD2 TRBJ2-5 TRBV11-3 TGTGCCAGCAGCCCGGGACTAGCGGGGACCCTCCAAGAGACCCAGTACTTC CASSPGLAGTLQETQYF
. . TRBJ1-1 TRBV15 TGTGCCACCAGCAGAGATGGGGCGGTGGGGAGCCGCTTT CATSRDGAVGSRF
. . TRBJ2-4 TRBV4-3 TGCGCCAGCAGCGCCATGCAAGCGGACATTCAGTACTTC CASSAMQADIQYF
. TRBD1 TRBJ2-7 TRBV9 TGTGCCAGCAGCCCATCCGGAACAGGGGGTTACGAGCAGTACTTC CASSPSGTGGYEQYF
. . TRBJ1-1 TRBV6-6 TGTGCCAGCGGGGATGTGAACACTGAAGCTTTCTTT CASGDVNTEAFF
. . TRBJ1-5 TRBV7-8 TGTGCCAGCAGCTTAGTGGACAGCAATCAGCCCCAGCATTTT CASSLVDSNQPQHF
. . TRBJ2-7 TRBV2 TGTGCCAGCAGTCGGGACTCCACTCCTATTATGGAGCAGTACTTC CASSRDSTPIMEQYF
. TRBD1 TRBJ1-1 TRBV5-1 TGCGCCAGCAGCAGAGAGGGACAGGGGTCCACTGAAGCTTTCTTT CASSREGQGSTEAFF
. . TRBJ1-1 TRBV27 TGTGCCAGCAGTTGGAGGAATTCGGTTCCTCTCACTGAAGCTTTCTTT CASSWRNSVPLTEAFF